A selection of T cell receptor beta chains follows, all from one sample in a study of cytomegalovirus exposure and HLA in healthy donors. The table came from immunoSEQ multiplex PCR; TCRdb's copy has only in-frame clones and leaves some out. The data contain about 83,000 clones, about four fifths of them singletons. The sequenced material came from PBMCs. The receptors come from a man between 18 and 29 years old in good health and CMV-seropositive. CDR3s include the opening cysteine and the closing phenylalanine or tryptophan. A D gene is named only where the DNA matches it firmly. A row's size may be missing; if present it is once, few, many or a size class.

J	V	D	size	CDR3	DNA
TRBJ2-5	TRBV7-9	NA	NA	CASSLSTEETQYF	TGTGCCAGCAGCTTAAGCACAGAAGAGACCCAGTACTTC
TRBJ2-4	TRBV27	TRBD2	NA	CASGRGEGGIQYF	TGTGCCAGCGGGCGGGGGGAAGGGGGCATTCAGTACTTC
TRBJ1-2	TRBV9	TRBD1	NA	CASSHGTEIGYTF	TGTGCCAGCAGCCACGGGACAGAGATTGGCTACACCTTC
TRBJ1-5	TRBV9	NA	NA	CASSVASHQPQHF	TGTGCCAGCAGCGTAGCTAGTCATCAGCCCCAGCATTTT
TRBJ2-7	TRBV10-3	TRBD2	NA	CAISDVNRAGGPNEQYF	TGTGCCATCAGTGACGTCAACAGAGCGGGAGGGCCGAACGAGCAGTACTTC
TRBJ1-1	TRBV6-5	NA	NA	CASRGAGVVVAFF	TGTGCCAGCAGGGGTGCGGGAGTTGTTGTGGCTTTCTTT
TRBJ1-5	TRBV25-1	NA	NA	CASSPTQGRNNQPQHF	TGTGCCAGCAGTCCTACCCAGGGCAGGAACAATCAGCCCCAGCATTTT
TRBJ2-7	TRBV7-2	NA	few	CASSRTAGNYEQYF	TGTGCCAGCAGTCGAACTGCAGGCAACTACGAGCAGTACTTC
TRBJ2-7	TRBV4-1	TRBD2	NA	CASSQEWTSFSYEQYF	TGCGCCAGCAGCCAAGAGTGGACTAGCTTTAGCTACGAGCAGTACTTC
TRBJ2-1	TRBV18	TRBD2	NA	CASSASGRPNEQFF	TGTGCCAGCTCTGCCAGCGGGAGGCCCAATGAGCAGTTCTTC
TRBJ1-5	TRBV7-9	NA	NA	CASSEGTHRGNQPQHF	TGTGCCAGCAGCGAAGGCACCCATCGGGGCAATCAGCCCCAGCATTTT
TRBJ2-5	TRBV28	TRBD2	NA	CASSRSGRAETQYF	TGTGCCAGCAGTCGTAGCGGGAGGGCTGAGACCCAGTACTTC
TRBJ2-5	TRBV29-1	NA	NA	CSVVQGRETQYF	TGCAGCGTTGTTCAGGGTAGAGAGACCCAGTACTTC
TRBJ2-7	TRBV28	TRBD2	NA	CASSLYSGRARREQYF	TGTGCCAGCAGTTTATACAGCGGGAGGGCCCGACGCGAGCAGTACTTC
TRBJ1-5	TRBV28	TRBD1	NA	CASRTLGQGALIDQPQHF	TGTGCCAGCCGGACACTGGGACAGGGGGCATTAATTGATCAGCCCCAGCATTTT
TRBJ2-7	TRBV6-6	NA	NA	CASSRGEAEQYF	TGTGCCAGCAGTCGAGGGGAGGCCGAGCAGTACTTC
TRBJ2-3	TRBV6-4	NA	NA	CASSAQRGDTQYF	TGTGCCAGCAGCGCACAACGTGGAGATACGCAGTATTTT
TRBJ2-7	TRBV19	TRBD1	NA	CASLGQGGYEQYF	TGTGCCAGCCTGGGACAGGGTGGCTACGAGCAGTACTTC
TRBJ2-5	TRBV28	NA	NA	CASFLETQYF	TGTGCCAGCTTTCTGGAGACCCAGTACTTC
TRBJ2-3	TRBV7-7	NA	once	CASSFQGTDTQYF	TGTGCTAGCAGCTTTCAGGGGACAGATACGCAGTATTTT
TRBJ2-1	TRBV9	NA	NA	CASSPDYNEQFF	TGTGCCAGCAGCCCAGACTACAATGAGCAGTTCTTC
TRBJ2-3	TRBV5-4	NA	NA	CASSFNTDTQYF	TGTGCCAGCAGCTTCAACACAGATACGCAGTATTTT
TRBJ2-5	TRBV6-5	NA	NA	CASSLLDRYQETQYF	TGTGCCAGCAGCTTACTGGACAGATACCAAGAGACCCAGTACTTC
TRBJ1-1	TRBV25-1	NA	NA	CASSEPGQNTEAFF	TGTGCCAGCAGTGAGCCGGGACAGAACACTGAAGCTTTCTTT
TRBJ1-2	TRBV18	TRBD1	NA	CASSLTDRGYGYTF	TGTGCCAGCTCACTGACGGACAGGGGCTATGGCTACACCTTC
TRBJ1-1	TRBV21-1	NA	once	CASSKAPTGLGTEAFF	TGTGCCAGCAGCAAAGCTCCGACAGGGTTGGGGACTGAAGCTTTCTTT
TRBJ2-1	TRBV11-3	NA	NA	CASSARDYNEQFF	TGTGCCAGCAGCGCCCGGGATTACAATGAGCAGTTCTTC